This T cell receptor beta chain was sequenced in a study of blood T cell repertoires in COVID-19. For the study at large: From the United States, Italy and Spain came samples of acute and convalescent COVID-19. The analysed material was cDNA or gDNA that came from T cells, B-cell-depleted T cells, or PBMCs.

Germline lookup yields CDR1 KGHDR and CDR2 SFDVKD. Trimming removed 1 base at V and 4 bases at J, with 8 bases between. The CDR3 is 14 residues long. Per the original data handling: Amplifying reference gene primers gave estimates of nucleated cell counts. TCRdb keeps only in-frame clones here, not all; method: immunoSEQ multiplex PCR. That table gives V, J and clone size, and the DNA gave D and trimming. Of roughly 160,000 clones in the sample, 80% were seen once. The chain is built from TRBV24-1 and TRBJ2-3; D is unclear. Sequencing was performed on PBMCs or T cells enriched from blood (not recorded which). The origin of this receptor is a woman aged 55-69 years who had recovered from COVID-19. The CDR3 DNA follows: TGTGCCACCAGTGATTTTGGGCAGCCAGATACGCAGTATTTT. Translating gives CATSDFGQPDTQYF.